This T cell receptor beta chain was identified during a study of blood T cells in healthy people across ages. Overall study findings and caveats: A greater number of naive CD4+ cells and higher diversity distinguished long-lived donors from aged donors.

Primers used in a second PCR of roughly 6 to 12 cycles were a sample-barcoded 5' primer and a J-beta primer mix. All samples yielded 2.5 million or more CDR3-containing paired-end reads. TCRdb re-called the 5' RACE reads through MiXCR, storing one row per CDR3 protein. The sample contains about 1.8 million distinct CDR3 sequences, 49% of which appear only once. The study drew donors from healthy Caucasian individuals in Russia aged roughly 6 to 100. As to this clonotype: Its target is unknown.

CDR1 and CDR2 (germline): MDHEN, SYDVKM. The CDR3 loop spans 14 amino acids. V shed 4 bases and J shed 2 bases, with 12 bases lying between them. The chain joins TRBV28 to TRBJ2-7, with TRBD1 as a possible D gene (6 bases). The sequence was collected from a woman aged 40 to 50 in good health. Material: blood. CDR3 nucleotide sequence: TGTGCCAGCAGTTGGTCCGGGACACCCTACGAGCAGTACTTC. Its protein is CASSWSGTPYEQYF. Drawing the rest from reference TRBV28 and TRBJ2-7, the complete variable domain is DVKVTQSSRYLVKRTGEKVFLECVQDMDHENMFWYRQDPGLGLRLIYFSYDVKMKEKGDIPEGYSVSREKKERFSLILESASTNQTSMYLCASSWSGTPYEQYFGPGTRLTVT.